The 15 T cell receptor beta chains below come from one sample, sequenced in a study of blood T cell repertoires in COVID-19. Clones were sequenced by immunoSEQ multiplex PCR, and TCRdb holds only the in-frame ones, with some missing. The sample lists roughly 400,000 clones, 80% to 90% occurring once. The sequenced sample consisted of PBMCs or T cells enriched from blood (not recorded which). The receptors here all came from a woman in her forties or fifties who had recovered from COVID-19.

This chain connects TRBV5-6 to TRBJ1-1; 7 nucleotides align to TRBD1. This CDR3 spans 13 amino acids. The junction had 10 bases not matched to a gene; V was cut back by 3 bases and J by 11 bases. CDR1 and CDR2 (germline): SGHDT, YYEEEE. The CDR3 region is CASSSRGTGDAFF. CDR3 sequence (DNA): TGTGCCAGCAGCTCAAGGGGCACAGGGGACGCTTTCTTT.

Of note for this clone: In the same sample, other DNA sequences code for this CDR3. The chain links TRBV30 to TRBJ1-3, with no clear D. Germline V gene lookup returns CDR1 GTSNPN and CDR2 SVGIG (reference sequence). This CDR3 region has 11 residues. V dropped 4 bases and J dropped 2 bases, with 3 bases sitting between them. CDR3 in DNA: TGTGCCTGGACTGCTGGAAACACCATATATTTT. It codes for CAWTAGNTIYF.

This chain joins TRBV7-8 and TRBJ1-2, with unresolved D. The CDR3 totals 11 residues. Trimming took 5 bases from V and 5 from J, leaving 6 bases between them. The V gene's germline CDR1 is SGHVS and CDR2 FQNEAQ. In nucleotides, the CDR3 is TGTGCCAGCAGCCACAGTTATGGCTACACCTTC. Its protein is CASSHSYGYTF.

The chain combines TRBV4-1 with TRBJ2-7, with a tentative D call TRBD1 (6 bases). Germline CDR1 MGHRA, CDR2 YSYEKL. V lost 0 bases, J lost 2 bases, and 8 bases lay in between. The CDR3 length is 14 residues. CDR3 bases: TGCGCCAGCAGCCAAGAGGACAGTACCTACGAGCAGTACTTC. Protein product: CASSQEDSTYEQYF.

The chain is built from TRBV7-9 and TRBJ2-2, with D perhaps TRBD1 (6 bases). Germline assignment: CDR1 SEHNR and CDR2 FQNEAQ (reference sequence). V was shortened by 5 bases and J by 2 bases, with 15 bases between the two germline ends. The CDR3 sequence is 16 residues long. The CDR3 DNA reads TGTGCCAGCAGCGCGAACAGGGTCGGTAACACCGGGGAGCTGTTTTTT. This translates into CASSANRVGNTGELFF.

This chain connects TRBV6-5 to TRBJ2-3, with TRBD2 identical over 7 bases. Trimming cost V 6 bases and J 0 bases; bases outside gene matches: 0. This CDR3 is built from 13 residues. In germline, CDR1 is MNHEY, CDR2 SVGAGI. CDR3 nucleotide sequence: TGTGCCAGCAGGCGGGGGAGCACAGATACGCAGTATTTT. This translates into CASRRGSTDTQYF.

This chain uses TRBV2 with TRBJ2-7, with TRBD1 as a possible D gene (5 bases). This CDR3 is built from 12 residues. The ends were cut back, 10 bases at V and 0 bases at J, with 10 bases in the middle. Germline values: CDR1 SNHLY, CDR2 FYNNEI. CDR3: CAKGQSSYEQYF. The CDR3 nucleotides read TGTGCCAAAGGACAAAGCTCCTACGAGCAGTACTTC.

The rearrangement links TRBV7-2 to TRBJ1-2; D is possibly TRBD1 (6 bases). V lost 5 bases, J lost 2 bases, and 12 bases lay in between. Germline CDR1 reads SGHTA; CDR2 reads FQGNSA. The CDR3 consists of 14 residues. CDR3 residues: CASSAATGNYGYTF. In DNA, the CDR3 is TGTGCCAGCAGCGCCGCGACAGGAAACTATGGCTACACCTTC.

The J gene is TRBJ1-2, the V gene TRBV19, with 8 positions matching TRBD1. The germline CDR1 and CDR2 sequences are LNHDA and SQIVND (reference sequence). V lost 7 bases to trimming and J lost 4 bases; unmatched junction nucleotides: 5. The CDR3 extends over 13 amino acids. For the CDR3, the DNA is TGTGCCAGTAACCCAGGGGGCTTCTATGGCTACACCTTC. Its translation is CASNPGGFYGYTF.

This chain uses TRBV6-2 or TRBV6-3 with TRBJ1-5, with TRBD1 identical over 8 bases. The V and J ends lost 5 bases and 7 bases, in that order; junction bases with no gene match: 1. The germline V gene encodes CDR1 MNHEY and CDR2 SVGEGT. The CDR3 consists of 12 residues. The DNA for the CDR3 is TGTGCCAGCAGTAGGGACAGGCAGCCCCAGCATTTT. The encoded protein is CASSRDRQPQHF.

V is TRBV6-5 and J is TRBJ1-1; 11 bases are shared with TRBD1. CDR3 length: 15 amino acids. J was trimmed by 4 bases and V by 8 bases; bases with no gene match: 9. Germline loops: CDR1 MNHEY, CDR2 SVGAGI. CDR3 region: CASAGGTGGFTEAFF. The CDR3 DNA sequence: TGTGCCAGCGCAGGGGGGACAGGGGGTTTCACTGAAGCTTTCTTT.

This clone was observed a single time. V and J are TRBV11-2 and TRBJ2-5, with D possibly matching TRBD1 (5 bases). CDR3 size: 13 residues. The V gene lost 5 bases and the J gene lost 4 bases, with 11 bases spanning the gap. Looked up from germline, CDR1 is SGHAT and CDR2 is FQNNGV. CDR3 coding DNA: TGTGCCAGCAGCCCAAGAAGGGGAGAGACCCAGTACTTC. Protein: CASSPRRGETQYF.

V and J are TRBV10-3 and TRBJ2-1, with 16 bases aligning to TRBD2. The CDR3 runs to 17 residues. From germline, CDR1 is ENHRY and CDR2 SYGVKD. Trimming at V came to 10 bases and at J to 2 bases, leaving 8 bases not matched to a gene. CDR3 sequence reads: CATGTSGGAYTYNEQFF. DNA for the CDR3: TGTGCCACCGGGACTAGCGGGGGGGCATACACCTACAATGAGCAGTTCTTC.

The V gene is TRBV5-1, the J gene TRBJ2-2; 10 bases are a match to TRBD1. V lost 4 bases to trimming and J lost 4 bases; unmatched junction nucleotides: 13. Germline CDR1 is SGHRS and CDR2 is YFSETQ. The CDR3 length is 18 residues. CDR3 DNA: TGCGCCAGCAGCGCCGGAGCTCCGGGACAGGGGCCCACCGGGGAGCTGTTTTTT. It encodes CASSAGAPGQGPTGELFF.

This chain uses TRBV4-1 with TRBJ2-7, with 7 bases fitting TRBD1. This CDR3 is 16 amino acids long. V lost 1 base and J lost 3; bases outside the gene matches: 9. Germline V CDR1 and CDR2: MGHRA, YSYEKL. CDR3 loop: CASSQGSGGQSYEQYF. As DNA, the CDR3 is TGCGCCAGCAGCCAAGGGTCTGGGGGACAGAGCTACGAGCAGTACTTC.